This T cell receptor beta chain was recovered during a study of cytomegalovirus exposure and HLA in healthy donors. Study results and limitations: In a later analysis, the majority of CMV-associated beta chains seemingly showed HLA restriction. Highly shared sequence variants in one cluster were likely a sequencing artifact.

Concerning this clone: What it recognizes is unknown.

The study ran its PCR with 60 Vbeta and 13 Jbeta primers. TCRdb keeps only in-frame clones here, not all; method: immunoSEQ multiplex PCR. The profile shows some 150,000 clones, 65% to 85% of them singletons. This TCR derives from a woman in her 30s in good health and CMV-seropositive. Sequencing used PBMCs.

CDR3 in amino acids: CASSLPEEGTGPSFTGELFF. The CDR3 nucleotides read TGTGCCAGCAGCTTACCCGAGGAGGGTACCGGACCATCTTTCACCGGGGAGCTGTTTTTT. The J gene is TRBJ2-2, the V gene TRBV7-8; D may be TRBD2 (6 bases). The CDR3 has 20 residues. Germline loops: CDR1 SGHVS, CDR2 FQNEAQ. V lost 2 bases and J 4 bases, leaving 26 bases between the germline ends.